One sample yielded the 22 T cell receptor beta chains listed below, sequenced in a study of Tregs in tolerant kidney transplant recipients. The method was immunoSEQ multiplex PCR; TCRdb's version includes in-frame clones alone and lacks a portion of them. The sample records 4,500 to 7,000 clones, around 89% being singletons. These receptors' antigens are unknown. The input for sequencing was Tregs from blood cultured with allogeneic cells, taken before the transplant. These receptor sequences come from a human patient who received a combined kidney and bone marrow transplant.

This chain connects TRBV9 to TRBJ2-3; no clear D. The V end lost 4 bases, the J end lost 2 bases, and 5 bases lay between the germline ends. Germline V gene sequence: CDR1 SGDLS, CDR2 YYNGEE. The CDR3 runs 12 residues. CDR3 loop: CASSPPTDTQYF. The CDR3 DNA is TGTGCCAGCAGCCCCCCCACAGATACGCAGTATTTT.

The chain employs TRBV5-6 and TRBJ2-2; no clear D. Trimming removed 0 bases from V and 8 bases from J, with 8 bases in between. Germline V gene data show CDR1 as SGHDT and CDR2 as YYEEEE. The CDR3 has 13 amino acids. For the CDR3, the DNA is TGTGCCAGCAGCTTGGTCTCCGGGGGGGAGCTGTTTTTT. Translating gives CASSLVSGGELFF.

The chain carries TRBV5-1 and TRBJ1-1; D not certain. The CDR3 contains 13 residues. Trimming took off 3 bases at V and 0 bases at J, with 6 bases between the two ends. Per germline, CDR1 SGHRS and CDR2 YFSETQ. CDR3 DNA sequence: TGCGCCAGCAGCTACCAGGTGAACACTGAAGCTTTCTTT. It encodes CASSYQVNTEAFF.

The J gene is TRBJ2-2, the V gene TRBV9; D possibly matches TRBD1 or TRBD2 (5 bases each). This CDR3 region has 15 residues. V was trimmed by 4 bases and J by 7 bases, leaving 17 bases between them. CDR1 and CDR2 (germline): SGDLS, YYNGEE. The DNA for the CDR3 is TGTGCCAGCAGCCCCAGAGGAGGCCAGGGCGGGGAGCTGTTTTTT. The encoded protein is CASSPRGGQGGELFF.

CDR3 nucleotides: TGTGCCAGCAGCCTGGGGGACAGGCATAATTCACCCCTCCACTTT. Translating it yields CASSLGDRHNSPLHF. The V call is TRBV6-5, the J call TRBJ1-6, with 8 bases matching TRBD1. The J segment lost 5 bases and the V segment lost 6 bases, leaving 6 bases of the junction unmatched. This CDR3 contains 15 residues. Germline lookup yields CDR1 MNHEY and CDR2 SVGAGI.

The chain combines TRBV2 with TRBJ2-1; D is perhaps TRBD1 or TRBD2 (5 bases each). Germline assignment: CDR1 SNHLY and CDR2 FYNNEI. The CDR3 is 13 amino acids. Trimming removed 5 bases at V and 3 bases at J, with 8 bases between. The CDR3 DNA is TGTGCCAGCAGTACTAGGGGCTACAATGAGCAGTTCTTC. This sequence encodes CASSTRGYNEQFF. The full variable domain, with the rest looked up from reference TRBV2 and TRBJ2-1, is EPEVTQTPSHQVTQMGQEVILRCVPISNHLYFYWYRQILGQKVEFLVSFYNNEISEKSEIFDDQFSVERPDGSNFTLKIRSTKLEDSAMYFCASSTRGYNEQFFGPGTRLTVL.

CDR3: CASSLVARGELFF. CDR3 nucleotides: TGTGCCAGCAGCTTAGTAGCGAGGGGGGAGCTGTTTTTT. This chain uses TRBV7-2 with TRBJ2-2, with D maybe TRBD2 (5 bases). The CDR3 covers 13 residues. Germline lookup yields CDR1 SGHTA and CDR2 FQGNSA. Trimming shortened V by 1 base and J by 8 bases, and 8 bases separated the two germline ends.

This rearrangement joins TRBV18 to TRBJ1-6; the D gene is possibly TRBD1 (5 bases). V was clipped by 5 bases and J by 8 bases, with 19 bases between them. The V gene's germline CDR1 is KGHSH and CDR2 LQKENI. The CDR3 has 16 amino acids. The CDR3 coding sequence is TGTGCCAGCTCATCACGACCCGGGACGGGATATTCACCCCTCCACTTT. Residues: CASSSRPGTGYSPLHF. Full variable domain (outside the CDR3, taken from reference TRBV18 and TRBJ1-6): NAGVMQNPRHLVRRRGQEARLRCSPMKGHSHVYWYRQLPEEGLKFMVYLQKENIIDESGMPKERFSAEFPKEGPSILRIQQVVRGDSAAYFCASSSRPGTGYSPLHFGNGTRLTVT.

The chain employs TRBV4-1 and TRBJ2-7; 7 bases line up with TRBD1. CDR3 size: 18 residues. Trimming took 4 bases from V and 0 from J; bases not matched to a gene: 15. Germline V gene lookup returns CDR1 MGHRA and CDR2 YSYEKL. The CDR3 reads CASSLRNQGQATSYEQYF. The CDR3 DNA follows: TGCGCCAGCAGCCTACGAAACCAAGGACAGGCCACCTCCTACGAGCAGTACTTC.

The genes are TRBV18 and TRBJ2-5; D is unresolved. Trimming took off 2 bases at V and 5 bases at J, with 9 bases between the two ends. From germline, CDR1 is KGHSH and CDR2 LQKENI. There are 13 residues in the CDR3. CDR3 region: CASSPGNQETQYF. In nucleotides, the CDR3 is TGTGCCAGCTCACCAGGCAATCAGGAGACCCAGTACTTC.

This clone came up once. CDR3 sequence reads: CASSLGATRLYEQYF. CDR3 nucleotides: TGTGCCAGCAGCTTGGGTGCGACTAGACTTTACGAGCAGTACTTC. The J gene is TRBJ2-7, the V gene TRBV5-6, with a tentative D call TRBD2 (6 bases). Germline CDR1 and CDR2: SGHDT and YYEEEE. The CDR3 has 15 amino acids. Trimming removed 0 bases from V and 4 bases from J, with 14 bases in between.

Concerning this clone itself: The CDR3 carries no conserved terminal phenylalanine or tryptophan, so it likely arises from a read error. This sequence joins TRBV30 and TRBJ2-7, with 7 bases fitting TRBD1. This CDR3 has 12 amino acids. The germline gives CDR1 GTSNPN, CDR2 SVGIG (reference sequence). Germline trimming cut 5 bases from V and 2 bases from J; bases unmatched to any gene: 3. DNA of the CDR3: TGTGCCTGGGGGGACAGCCCCTACGAGCAGTACCTC. It codes for CAWGDSPYEQYL.

The V gene is TRBV30, the J gene TRBJ2-1, with 12 bases aligning to TRBD2. The CDR3 is made up of 16 amino acids. From germline, CDR1 is GTSNPN and CDR2 SVGIG (reference sequence). The J segment lost 7 bases and the V segment lost 2 bases, leaving 9 bases of the junction unmatched. The chain's CDR3 is CAWSSGGLAGYNEQFF. As DNA, the CDR3 is TGTGCCTGGAGTAGTGGAGGACTAGCGGGATATAATGAGCAGTTCTTC.

CDR3 DNA: TGTGCCAGCAGCTTAGTTATTGGAGATACGCAGTATTTT. Its protein is CASSLVIGDTQYF. The J gene is TRBJ2-3, the V gene TRBV7-7, with D unclear. Trimming left V 1 base short and J 5 bases short, with 7 bases between. Looked up from germline, CDR1 is SSHAT and CDR2 is FNYEAQ (reference sequence). The CDR3 is 13 residues long.

The chain recombines TRBV7-2 with TRBJ2-7; D gene uncertain. V lost 1 base and J lost 4, with 5 bases in between. CDR1 and CDR2 from the germline V gene are SGHTA and FQGNSA. The CDR3 is 12 amino acids. The DNA of the CDR3 is TGTGCCAGCAGCTTAGACGTGTACGAGCAGTACTTC. Residues: CASSLDVYEQYF.

The V gene is TRBV7-2, the J gene TRBJ2-7, with 8 positions matching TRBD2. After removal of 5 bases from V and 3 bases from J, the junction contained 12 bases not matched to a gene. This CDR3 is 16 amino acids long. Germline values: CDR1 SGHTA, CDR2 FQGNSA. The CDR3 here is CASSLDNSGNRYEQYF. CDR3 DNA: TGTGCCAGCAGCCTAGACAATAGCGGGAACCGCTACGAGCAGTACTTC.

The chain uses TRBV7-6 and TRBJ1-1; D perhaps matches TRBD1 (5 bases). V lost 5 bases to trimming and J lost 4 bases, with 14 bases between them. Germline V gene data show CDR1 as SGHVS and CDR2 as FNYEAQ. The CDR3 contains 14 residues. The CDR3 DNA reads as TGTGCCAGCAGCCCTCCCCGGGGGAGCACTGAAGCTTTCTTT. Its protein product is CASSPPRGSTEAFF.

The rearrangement links TRBV28 to TRBJ2-4, with D uncertain. The length of the CDR3 is 14 residues. Between the trimmed V and J ends, which lost 7 bases and 1 base, there was a span of 11 bases. Germline assignment: CDR1 MDHEN and CDR2 SYDVKM. The CDR3 sequence: CASTPGYAKNIQYF. CDR3 sequence (DNA): TGTGCCAGCACCCCCGGATATGCCAAAAACATTCAGTACTTC.

The chain is built from TRBV2 and TRBJ1-1; a weak D match, TRBD1 (6 bases). CDR1 is SNHLY and CDR2 is FYNNEI in the germline V gene. The V gene lost 6 bases and the J gene lost 1 base, with 9 bases spanning the gap. The CDR3 contains 13 residues. The CDR3 DNA reads TGTGCCAGCAGGGGACATACGAACACTGAAGCTTTCTTT. Amino acid sequence: CASRGHTNTEAFF.

A few counts support this clone. V usage is TRBV2 and J usage is TRBJ1-3; 9 nucleotides agree with TRBD1. Germline CDR1 and CDR2: SNHLY and FYNNEI. Trimming at V came to 6 bases and at J to 4 bases, leaving 4 bases not matched to a gene. This CDR3 is 14 amino acids long. CDR3 in amino acids: CASSTGGVGNTIYF. The CDR3 nucleotides are TGTGCCAGCAGCACAGGGGGCGTGGGAAACACCATATATTTT. Drawing the rest from reference TRBV2 and TRBJ1-3, the complete variable domain is EPEVTQTPSHQVTQMGQEVILRCVPISNHLYFYWYRQILGQKVEFLVSFYNNEISEKSEIFDDQFSVERPDGSNFTLKIRSTKLEDSAMYFCASSTGGVGNTIYFGEGSWLTVV.

For the CDR3, the DNA is TGTGCCAGCCAAGTCCGGACCCCAGGTGAGCAGTTCTTC. It codes for CASQVRTPGEQFF. The chain carries TRBV5-5 and TRBJ2-1, with unresolved D. Trimming took 7 bases from V and 9 from J, leaving 17 bases between them. This CDR3 is 13 amino acids long. Germline V gene lookup returns CDR1 SGHKS and CDR2 YYEKEE (reference sequence).

This clone was seen a handful of times. CDR3 in amino acids: CASSSTGLGAGELFF. CDR3 nucleotide sequence: TGTGCCAGCAGTTCGACAGGCCTCGGGGCCGGGGAGCTGTTTTTT. The chain uses TRBV27 and TRBJ2-2, with D tentatively TRBD1 (6 bases). V was clipped by 4 bases and J by 6 bases, with 15 bases between them. This CDR3 contains 15 residues. CDR1 MNHEY and CDR2 SMNVEV come from the germline V gene (reference sequence).